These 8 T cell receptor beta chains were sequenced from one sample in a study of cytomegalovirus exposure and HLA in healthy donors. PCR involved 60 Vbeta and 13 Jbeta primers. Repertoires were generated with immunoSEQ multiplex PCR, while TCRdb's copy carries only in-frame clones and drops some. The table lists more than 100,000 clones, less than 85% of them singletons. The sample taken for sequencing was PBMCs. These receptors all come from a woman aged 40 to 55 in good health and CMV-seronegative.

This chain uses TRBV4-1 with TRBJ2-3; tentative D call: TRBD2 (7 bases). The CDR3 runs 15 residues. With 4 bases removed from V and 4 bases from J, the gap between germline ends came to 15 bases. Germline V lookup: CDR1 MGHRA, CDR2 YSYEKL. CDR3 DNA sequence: TGCGCCAGCAGCCCAGGCGGGGGCCCGTCAGATACGCAGTATTTT. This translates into CASSPGGGPSDTQYF.

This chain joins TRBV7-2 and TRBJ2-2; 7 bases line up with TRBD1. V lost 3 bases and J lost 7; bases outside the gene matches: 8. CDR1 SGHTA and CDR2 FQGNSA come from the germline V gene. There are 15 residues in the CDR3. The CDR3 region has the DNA TGTGCCAGCAGCTTCCGACAGGGTGGAATCGGGGAGCTGTTTTTT. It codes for CASSFRQGGIGELFF.

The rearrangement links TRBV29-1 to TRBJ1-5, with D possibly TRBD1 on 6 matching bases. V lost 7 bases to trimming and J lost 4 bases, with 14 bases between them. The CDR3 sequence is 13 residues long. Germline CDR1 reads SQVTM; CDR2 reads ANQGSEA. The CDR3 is CSAMGAANQPQHF. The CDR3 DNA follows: TGCAGCGCCATGGGGGCGGCAAATCAGCCCCAGCATTTT.

Here the CDR3 reads CASSQDSGLGSTEAFF. In nucleotides, the CDR3 is TGCGCCAGCAGCCAAGATTCAGGGCTCGGAAGCACTGAAGCTTTCTTT. The chain is built from TRBV4-3 and TRBJ1-1; tentatively, D is TRBD1 (5 bases). Between the trimmed V and J ends, which lost 0 bases and 4 bases, there was a span of 15 bases. CDR1 is LGHNA and CDR2 is YSLEER in the germline V gene. CDR3 length: 16 residues.

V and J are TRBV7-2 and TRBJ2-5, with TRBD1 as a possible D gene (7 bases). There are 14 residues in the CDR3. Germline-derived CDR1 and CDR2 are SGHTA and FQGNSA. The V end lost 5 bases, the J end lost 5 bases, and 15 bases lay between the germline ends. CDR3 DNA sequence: TGTGCCAGCAGCCAACAGGGGAGCGGGGAGACCCAGTACTTC. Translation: CASSQQGSGETQYF.

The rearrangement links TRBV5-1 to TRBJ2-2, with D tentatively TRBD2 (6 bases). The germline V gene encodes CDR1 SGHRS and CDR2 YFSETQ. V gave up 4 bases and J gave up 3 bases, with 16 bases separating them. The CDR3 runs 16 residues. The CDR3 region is CASSQATSGYTGELFF. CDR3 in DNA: TGCGCCAGCAGCCAAGCGACTAGTGGATACACCGGGGAGCTGTTTTTT. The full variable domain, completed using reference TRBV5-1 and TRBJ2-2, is KAGVTQTPRYLIKTRGQQVTLSCSPISGHRSVSWYQQTPGQGLQFLFEYFSETQRNKGNFPGRFSGRQFSNSRSEMNVSTLELGDSALYLCASSQATSGYTGELFFGEGSRLTVL.

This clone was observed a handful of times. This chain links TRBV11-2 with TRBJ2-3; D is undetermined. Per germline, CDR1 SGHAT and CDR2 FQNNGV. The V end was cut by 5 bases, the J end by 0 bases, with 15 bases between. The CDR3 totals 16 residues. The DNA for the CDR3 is TGTGCCAGCAGCCCGAGGTTTACCGCTAGCACAGATACGCAGTATTTT. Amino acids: CASSPRFTASTDTQYF.

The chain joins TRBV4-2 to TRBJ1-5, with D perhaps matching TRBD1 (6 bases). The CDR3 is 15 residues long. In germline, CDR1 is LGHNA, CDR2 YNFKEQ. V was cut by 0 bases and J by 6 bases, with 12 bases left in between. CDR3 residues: CASSQDRTAAQPQHF. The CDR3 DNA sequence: TGTGCCAGCAGCCAAGATAGGACAGCCGCTCAGCCCCAGCATTTT.